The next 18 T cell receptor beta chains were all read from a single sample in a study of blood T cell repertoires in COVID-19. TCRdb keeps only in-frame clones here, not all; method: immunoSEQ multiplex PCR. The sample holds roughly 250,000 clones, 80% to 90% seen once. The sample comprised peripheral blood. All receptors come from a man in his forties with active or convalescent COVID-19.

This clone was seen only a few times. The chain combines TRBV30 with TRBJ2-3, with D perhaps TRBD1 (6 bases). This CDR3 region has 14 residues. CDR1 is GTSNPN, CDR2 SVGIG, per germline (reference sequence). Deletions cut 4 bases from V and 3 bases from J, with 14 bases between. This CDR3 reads CAWKMGRGTDTQYF. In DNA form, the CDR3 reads TGTGCCTGGAAGATGGGAAGGGGGACAGATACGCAGTATTTT.

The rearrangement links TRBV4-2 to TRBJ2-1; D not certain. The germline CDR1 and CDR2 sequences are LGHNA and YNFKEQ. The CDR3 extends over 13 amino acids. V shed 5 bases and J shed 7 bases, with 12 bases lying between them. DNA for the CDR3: TGTGCCAGCAGCTCCTTGGCTCGTAATGAGCAGTTCTTC. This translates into CASSSLARNEQFF.

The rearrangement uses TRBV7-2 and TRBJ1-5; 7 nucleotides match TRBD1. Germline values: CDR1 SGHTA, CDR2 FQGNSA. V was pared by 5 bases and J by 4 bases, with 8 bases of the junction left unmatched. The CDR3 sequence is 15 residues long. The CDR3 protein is CASSLTTGLNQPQHF. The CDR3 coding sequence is TGTGCCAGCAGCCTAACGACAGGGTTAAATCAGCCCCAGCATTTT.

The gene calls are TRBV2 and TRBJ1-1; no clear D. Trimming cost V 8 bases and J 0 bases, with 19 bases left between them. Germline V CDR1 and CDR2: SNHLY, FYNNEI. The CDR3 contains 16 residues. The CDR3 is CASCLRVAPMNTEAFF. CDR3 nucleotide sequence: TGTGCCAGCTGCCTGAGGGTTGCTCCAATGAACACTGAAGCTTTCTTT.

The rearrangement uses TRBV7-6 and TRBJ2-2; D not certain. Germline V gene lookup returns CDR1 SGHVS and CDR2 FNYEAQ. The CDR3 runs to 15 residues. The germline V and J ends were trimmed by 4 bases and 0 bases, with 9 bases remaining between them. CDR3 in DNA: TGTGCCAGCAGCTCGACGGGTTCGAACACCGGGGAGCTGTTTTTT. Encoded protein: CASSSTGSNTGELFF.

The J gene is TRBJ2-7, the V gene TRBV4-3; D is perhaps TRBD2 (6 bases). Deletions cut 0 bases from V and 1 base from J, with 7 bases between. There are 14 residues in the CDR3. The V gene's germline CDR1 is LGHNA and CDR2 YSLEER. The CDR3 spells CASSQEGGSYEQYF. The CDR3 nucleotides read TGCGCCAGCAGCCAAGAGGGGGGATCCTACGAGCAGTACTTC.

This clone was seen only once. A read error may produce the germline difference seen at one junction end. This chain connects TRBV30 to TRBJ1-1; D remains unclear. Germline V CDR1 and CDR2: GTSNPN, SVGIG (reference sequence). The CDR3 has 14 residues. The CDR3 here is CAWRVKGGDTGAFF. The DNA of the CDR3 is TGTGCCTGGAGGGTAAAGGGAGGCGACACTGGAGCTTTCTTT.

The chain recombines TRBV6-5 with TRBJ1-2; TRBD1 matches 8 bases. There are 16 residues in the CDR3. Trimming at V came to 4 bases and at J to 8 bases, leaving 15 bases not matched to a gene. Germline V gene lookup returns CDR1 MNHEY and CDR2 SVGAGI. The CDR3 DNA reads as TGTGCCAGCAGTTCCCGGACAGGGCGACTGATGAACGGCTACACCTTC. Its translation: CASSSRTGRLMNGYTF.

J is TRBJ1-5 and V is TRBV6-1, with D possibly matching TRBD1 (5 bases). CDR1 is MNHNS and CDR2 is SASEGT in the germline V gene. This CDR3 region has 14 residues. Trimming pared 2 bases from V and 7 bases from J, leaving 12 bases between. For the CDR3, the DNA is TGTGCCAGCAGTGAACTAGGGGTGAGGCAGCCCCAGCATTTT. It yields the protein CASSELGVRQPQHF.

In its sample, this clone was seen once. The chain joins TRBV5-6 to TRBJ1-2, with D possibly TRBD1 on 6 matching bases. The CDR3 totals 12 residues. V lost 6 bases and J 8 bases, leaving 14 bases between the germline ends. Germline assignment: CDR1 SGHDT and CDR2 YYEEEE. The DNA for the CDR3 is TGTGCCAGCACCTCCCGTGACAGGGGCTACACCTTC. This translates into CASTSRDRGYTF.

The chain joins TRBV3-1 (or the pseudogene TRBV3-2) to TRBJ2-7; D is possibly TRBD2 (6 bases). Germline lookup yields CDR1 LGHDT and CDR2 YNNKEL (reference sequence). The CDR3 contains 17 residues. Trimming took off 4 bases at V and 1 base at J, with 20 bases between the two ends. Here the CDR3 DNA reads TGTGCCAGCAGCCCCCTAAAGGGGACTGTACCATCCTACGAGCAGTACTTC. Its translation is CASSPLKGTVPSYEQYF.

The CDR3 DNA sequence: TGCGCCAGCAGGCCACAGGGCGGCTATGGCTACACCTTC. Its translation is CASRPQGGYGYTF. The chain is built from TRBV5-1 and TRBJ1-2; possible D gene TRBD1, 6 bases. Per germline, CDR1 SGHRS and CDR2 YFSETQ. The CDR3 is 13 residues long. Trimming removed 5 bases from V and 4 bases from J, with 12 bases in between. Looking up the rest from reference TRBV5-1 and TRBJ1-2 gives the full variable domain: KAGVTQTPRYLIKTRGQQVTLSCSPISGHRSVSWYQQTPGQGLQFLFEYFSETQRNKGNFPGRFSGRQFSNSRSEMNVSTLELGDSALYLCASRPQGGYGYTFGSGTRLTVV.

The CDR3 loop is CASRLACVGEAFF. The CDR3 bases are TGTGCAAGTCGCTTAGCCTGTGTCGGTGAAGCTTTCTTT. This chain connects TRBV12-2 to TRBJ1-1. TRBV12-2 is deemed a pseudogene. The CDR3 extends over 13 amino acids.

The CDR3 reads CASSEMGHSTEAFF. The CDR3, as DNA: TGCGCCAGCAGTGAGATGGGTCACAGCACTGAAGCTTTCTTT. The chain combines TRBV10-2 with TRBJ1-1; D not resolved. The CDR3 is 14 residues long. Looked up from germline, CDR1 is WSHSY and CDR2 is SAAADI. V was pared by 2 bases and J by 4 bases, with 11 bases between.

The CDR3 loop is CASSLKLAGAFPDTQYF. As DNA, the CDR3 is TGTGCCAGCAGCTTGAAACTAGCGGGAGCCTTCCCAGATACGCAGTATTTT. The V gene is TRBV5-4, the J gene TRBJ2-3, with 11 positions matching TRBD2. Germline V lookup: CDR1 SGHNT, CDR2 YYREEE (reference sequence). V dropped 1 base and J dropped 4; count of bases not matched to a gene: 8. This CDR3 is 17 amino acids long.

CDR3: CASRTNAGGFYGYTF. In DNA, the CDR3 is TGTGCCAGCAGGACTAATGCAGGGGGCTTCTATGGCTACACCTTC. The chain recombines TRBV6-5 with TRBJ1-2, with 8 nucleotides matching TRBD1. Germline CDR1 reads MNHEY; CDR2 reads SVGAGI. Trimming at V came to 6 bases and at J to 4 bases, leaving 10 bases not matched to a gene. This CDR3 region has 15 residues.

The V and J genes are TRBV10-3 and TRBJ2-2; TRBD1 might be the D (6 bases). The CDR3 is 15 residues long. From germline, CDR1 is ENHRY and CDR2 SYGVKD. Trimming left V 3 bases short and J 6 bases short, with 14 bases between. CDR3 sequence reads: CAISDPRGTAGELFF. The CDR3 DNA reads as TGTGCCATCAGTGACCCAAGGGGGACGGCCGGGGAGCTGTTTTTT.

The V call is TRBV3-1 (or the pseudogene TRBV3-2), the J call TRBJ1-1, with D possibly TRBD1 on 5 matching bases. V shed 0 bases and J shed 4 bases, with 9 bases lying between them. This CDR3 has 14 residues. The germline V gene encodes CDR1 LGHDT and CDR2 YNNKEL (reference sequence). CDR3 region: CASSQEGGITEAFF. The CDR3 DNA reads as TGTGCCAGCAGCCAAGAGGGGGGGATCACTGAAGCTTTCTTT.